This T cell receptor (beta chain) was documented in a study of cytomegalovirus exposure and HLA in healthy donors (dated by TCRdb to about 2017). Notes on the research overall: According to a later analysis, one platform produced both the roughly 120 validation repertoires and the 666 repertoires of the first cohort. The study aimed to test whether signatures of past pathogen exposure could be identified by cataloging public T cell receptors. The study combined high-throughput TCR immunosequencing, statistical association of individual TCRs with disease status, and machine learning to predict cytomegalovirus infection status. In addition to the first cohort of roughly 700 subjects, a separate validation cohort of 130 or so different subjects was used. The investigation overall reported the following: In vitro tests confirmed that a few of the cytomegalovirus-associated TCR beta chains recognize cytomegalovirus antigens. Cytomegalovirus status was reported to be diagnosed by the classifier with high specificity and sensitivity in both the original and validation cohorts. In the study, 164 TCR beta chains were listed as associated with cytomegalovirus. All 120 repertoires were used to score co-occurrence in the validation cohort in a later analysis, because that analysis had no HLA typing for the cohort. In a later analysis, TCRs clustered in the first cohort were found to also tend to co-occur in the 100 to 150 validation repertoires, with approximately 95% of cluster scores above 0. According to the authors, the approach could potentially be generalized to other disease states and immunological phenotypes. While some public TCRs were present in many individuals, most TCR sequences turned up only very rarely across donors.

Library prep was done by the immunoSEQ multiplex PCR assay. Turning to the authors' computational methods: A statistical classification framework was developed to diagnose cytomegalovirus status using the catalog of TCR beta chain sequences. Entries here come from immuneACCESS through TCRdb and include only in-frame sequences with V and J called. Some clones fail to appear in such tables; in the studies checked, an unresolved V gene covers under half of the shortfall, and the cause of the remainder is unknown. D and trimming were read from the DNA, whereas the V and J calls and clone size are those reported in that table. This sample is represented by about 69,000 clones; 96% of them were singletons. Of the sample, more than 4% falls within the top ten clones. This clone appeared once. No antigen is known for it. One base away there is no much larger clone; base qualities are not given. Trimming costs V 9 bases and J 6 bases, and their ends lie 10 bases apart. The germline V gene supplies CDR1 SNHLY and CDR2 FYNNEI. CDR3 length: 11 amino acids, cysteine to phenylalanine. Only the CDR3 region is kept as DNA, spanning 33 bases read in frame from base 1.

The donors were included in the validation cohort of 100 to 150 subjects, a group kept apart from the approximately 650-subject first cohort. This TCR derives from a woman under 30 in good health and CMV-seropositive. This chain joins TRBV2 to TRBJ2-3; no D gene is confidently identified. Sample: PBMCs. The nucleotides are TGTGCCAGTCTACAAGCGGATACGCAGTATTTT. It is translated as CASLQADTQYF. Full variable domain (CDR3 extended with the reference TRBV2 and TRBJ2-3 proteins): EPEVTQTPSHQVTQMGQEVILRCVPISNHLYFYWYRQILGQKVEFLVSFYNNEISEKSEIFDDQFSVERPDGSNFTLKIRSTKLEDSAMYFCASLQADTQYFGPGTRLTVL.